The 6 T cell receptor beta chains below all came from one sample that was sequenced in a study of post-analysis software for immune sequencing data. General study points: A handful of TRBV segments were significantly more frequent in patients than in controls. TRBV5-6, TRBV5-1 and TRBV20-1 were among these segments.

What these receptors recognize is not known. Researchers reported that TCR beta cDNA libraries carried unique molecular identifiers. TCRdb re-called the PCR reads with MiXCR, one entry per CDR3 protein. This sample has approximately 160,000 distinct CDR3 sequences, with about 32% found just once. The sequencing input was blood. The receptors were gathered from a girl under 18 with multiple sclerosis.

This clonotype was observed many times. The rearrangement links TRBV5-1 to TRBJ2-1; 12 bases map to TRBD2. Per germline, CDR1 SGHRS and CDR2 YFSETQ. V trimming: 3 bases; J trimming: 7 bases; junction bases outside the gene matches: 5. The CDR3 has 15 amino acids. The CDR3 is CASSSSGRAGNEQFF. The CDR3 nucleotides read TGCGCCAGCAGCTCTAGCGGGAGGGCCGGGAATGAGCAGTTCTTC.

A few counts support this clonotype. The rearrangement joins TRBV2 to TRBJ2-3; possibly TRBD1 or TRBD2 for D (5 bases each). The CDR3 length is 12 residues. Germline CDR1 SNHLY, CDR2 FYNNEI. V shed 6 bases and J shed 8 bases, with 12 bases lying between them. In DNA form, the CDR3 reads TGTGCCAGCAGACCGGGACCTGGTACGCAGTATTTT. Protein: CASRPGPGTQYF.

This clonotype was seen a few times. The chain is built from TRBV7-6 and TRBJ2-3; a weak D match, TRBD1 (6 bases). The CDR3 is made up of 14 amino acids. Between the trimmed V and J ends, which lost 2 bases and 13 bases, there was a span of 19 bases. Germline lookup yields CDR1 SGHVS and CDR2 FNYEAQ. Here the CDR3 DNA reads TGTGCCAGCAGCTTACAGGGGACCGGTCGACCGGAGTATTTT. It translates to CASSLQGTGRPEYF.

With respect to this clonotype: A single base separates this from a much larger clone, so it may be a read error. The rearrangement uses TRBV10-1 and TRBJ2-1, with 8 bases identical to TRBD2. CDR3 length: 14 amino acids. Germline V lookup: CDR1 WNHNN, CDR2 SYGVQD (reference sequence). V gave up 10 bases and J gave up 6 bases; unmatched junction bases: 11. CDR3 sequence (DNA): TGCGCCAATCATAGCGGGACTGCTGGCAATGAGCAGTTCTTC. It is translated as CANHSGTAGNEQFF.

This chain connects TRBV6-5 to TRBJ1-2, with TRBD1 identical over 9 bases. This CDR3 has 16 amino acids. The V gene's germline CDR1 is MNHEY and CDR2 SVGAGI. Losses at the gene ends were 5 bases for V and 6 bases for J; bases not matched to a gene: 13. The CDR3 protein is CASSMNTGGVDDGYTF. DNA for the CDR3: TGTGCCAGCAGTATGAATACAGGGGGCGTGGACGATGGCTACACCTTC.

This clonotype was recorded at least ten times. The chain uses TRBV20-1 and TRBJ2-1; D might be TRBD2 (7 bases). CDR3 length: 11 residues. CDR1 and CDR2 (germline): DFQATT, SNEGSKA (reference sequence). Trimming took off 7 bases at V and 5 bases at J, with 9 bases between the two ends. The CDR3, as DNA: TGCAGTGAGCGGGACAACAATGAGCAGTTCTTC. Its protein product is CSERDNNEQFF.